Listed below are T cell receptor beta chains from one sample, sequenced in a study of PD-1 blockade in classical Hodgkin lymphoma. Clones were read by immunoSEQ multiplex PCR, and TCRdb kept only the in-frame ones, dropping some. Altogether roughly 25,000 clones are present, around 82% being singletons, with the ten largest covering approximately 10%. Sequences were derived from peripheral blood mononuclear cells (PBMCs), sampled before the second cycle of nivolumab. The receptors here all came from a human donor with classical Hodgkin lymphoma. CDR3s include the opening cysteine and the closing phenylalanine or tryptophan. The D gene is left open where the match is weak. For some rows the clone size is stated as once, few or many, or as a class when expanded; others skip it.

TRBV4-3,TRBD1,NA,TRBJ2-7,TGCGCCAGCAGCCAAGAAGGGACAGGGGGGATCTACGAGCAGTACTTC,CASSQEGTGGIYEQYF
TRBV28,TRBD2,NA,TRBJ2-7,TGTGCCAGCAGTTTAACTAGCGGTTACGAGCAGTACTTC,CASSLTSGYEQYF
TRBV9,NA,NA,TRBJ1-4,TGTGCCAGCAGCTTAAACGGGGGCGGGCGTGAAAAACTGTTTTTT,CASSLNGGGREKLFF
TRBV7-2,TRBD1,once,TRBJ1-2,TGTGCCAGCAGCTCCTTTAATTACAGGGGCAAGGGCTACACCTTC,CASSSFNYRGKGYTF
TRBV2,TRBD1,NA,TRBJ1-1,TGTGCCAGCAGTGCGACAGGGAACCACAACACTGAAGCTTTCTTT,CASSATGNHNTEAFF
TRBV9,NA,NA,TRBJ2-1,TGTGCCAGCAGCGTAGGGGGCTCCTACAATGAGCAGTTCTTC,CASSVGGSYNEQFF
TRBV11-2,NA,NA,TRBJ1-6,TGTGCCAGCAGCCCGGACCTTTCACCCCTCCACTTT,CASSPDLSPLHF
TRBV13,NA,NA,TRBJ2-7,TGTGCCAGCAGCCCAGGACGGTCCGCCCACGAGCAGTACTTC,CASSPGRSAHEQYF
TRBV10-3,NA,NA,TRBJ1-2,TGTGCCATCAAGGAGGGGGGGACTGAATCATATACCTTC,CAIKEGGTESYTF
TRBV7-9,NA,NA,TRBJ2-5,TGTGCCAGCAGCTTAGGAAACCAAGAGACCCAGTACTTC,CASSLGNQETQYF
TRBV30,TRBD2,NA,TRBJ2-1,TGTGCCTGGAGTGCACGGACTAGCGGGGGAAACAATGAGCAGTTCTTC,CAWSARTSGGNNEQFF
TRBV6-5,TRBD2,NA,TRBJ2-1,TGTGCCAGCAGTTACGTACTAGCGGGGCCCAATGAGCAGTTCTTC,CASSYVLAGPNEQFF